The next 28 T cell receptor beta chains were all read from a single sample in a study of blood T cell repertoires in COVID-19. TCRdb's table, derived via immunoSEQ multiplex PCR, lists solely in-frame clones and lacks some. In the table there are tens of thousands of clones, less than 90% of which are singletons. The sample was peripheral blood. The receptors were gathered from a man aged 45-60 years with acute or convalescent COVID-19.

The CDR3 loop is CASSMGRDDGYTF. The CDR3 DNA is TGTGCCAGTAGTATGGGCAGGGATGATGGCTACACCTTC. The J gene is TRBJ1-2, the V gene TRBV19; a possible D gene is TRBD1 (5 bases). Per the germline V gene, CDR1 is LNHDA and CDR2 is SQIVND (reference sequence). The CDR3 runs 13 residues. V shed 3 bases and J shed 6 bases, with 11 bases lying between them.

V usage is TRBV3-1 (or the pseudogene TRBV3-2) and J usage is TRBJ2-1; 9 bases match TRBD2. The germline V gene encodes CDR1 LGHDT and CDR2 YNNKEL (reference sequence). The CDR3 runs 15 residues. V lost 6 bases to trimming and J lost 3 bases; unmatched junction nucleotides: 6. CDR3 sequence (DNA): TGTGCCAGCAGGGGGAGCGGGAGGTTCTACAATGAGCAGTTCTTC. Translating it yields CASRGSGRFYNEQFF.

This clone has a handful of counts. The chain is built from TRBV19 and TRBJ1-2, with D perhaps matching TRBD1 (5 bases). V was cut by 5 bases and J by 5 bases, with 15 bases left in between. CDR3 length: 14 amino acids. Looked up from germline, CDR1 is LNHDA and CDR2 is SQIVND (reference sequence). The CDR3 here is CASSLSTVSYGYTF. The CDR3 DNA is TGTGCCAGTAGTCTCTCGACAGTAAGTTATGGCTACACCTTC. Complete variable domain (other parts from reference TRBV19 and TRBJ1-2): DGGITQSPKYLFRKEGQNVTLSCEQNLNHDAMYWYRQDPGQGLRLIYYSQIVNDFQKGDIAEGYSVSREKKESFPLTVTSAQKNPTAFYLCASSLSTVSYGYTFGSGTRLTVV.

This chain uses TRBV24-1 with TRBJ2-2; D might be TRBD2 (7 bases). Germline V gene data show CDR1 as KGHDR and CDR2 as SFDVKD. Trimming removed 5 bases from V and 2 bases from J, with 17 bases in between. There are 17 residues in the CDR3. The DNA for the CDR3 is TGTGCCACCAGTGCCCATGGGAGGGGGTCTAACACCGGGGAGCTGTTTTTT. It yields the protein CATSAHGRGSNTGELFF.

The DNA for the CDR3 is TGTGCCAGTACCAGCGGATTTTACAATGAGCAGTTCTTC. This encodes CASTSGFYNEQFF. The gene calls are TRBV19 and TRBJ2-1, with D perhaps TRBD2 (5 bases). The CDR3 extends over 13 amino acids. Looked up from germline, CDR1 is LNHDA and CDR2 is SQIVND (reference sequence). The V end lost 7 bases, the J end lost 4 bases, and 11 bases lay between the germline ends.

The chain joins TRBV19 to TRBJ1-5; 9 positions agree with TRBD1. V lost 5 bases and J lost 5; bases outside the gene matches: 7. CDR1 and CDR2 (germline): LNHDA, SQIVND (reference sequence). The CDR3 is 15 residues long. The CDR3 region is CASSYGTGLDQPQHF. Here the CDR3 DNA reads TGTGCCAGTAGTTACGGGACAGGGTTGGATCAGCCCCAGCATTTT.

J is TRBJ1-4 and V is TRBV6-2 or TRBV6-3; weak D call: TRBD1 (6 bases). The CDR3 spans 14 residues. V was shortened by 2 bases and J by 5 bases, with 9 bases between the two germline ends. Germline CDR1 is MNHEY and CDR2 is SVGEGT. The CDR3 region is CASSYGQGNEKLFF. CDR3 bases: TGTGCCAGCAGTTACGGGCAGGGGAATGAAAAACTGTTTTTT.

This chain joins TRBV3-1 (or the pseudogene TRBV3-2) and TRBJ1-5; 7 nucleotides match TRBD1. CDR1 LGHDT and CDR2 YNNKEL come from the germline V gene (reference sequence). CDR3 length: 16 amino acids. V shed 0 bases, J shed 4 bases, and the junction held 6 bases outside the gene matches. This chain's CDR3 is CASSQDKTGLNQPQHF. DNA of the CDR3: TGTGCCAGCAGCCAAGATAAGACAGGGTTAAATCAGCCCCAGCATTTT.

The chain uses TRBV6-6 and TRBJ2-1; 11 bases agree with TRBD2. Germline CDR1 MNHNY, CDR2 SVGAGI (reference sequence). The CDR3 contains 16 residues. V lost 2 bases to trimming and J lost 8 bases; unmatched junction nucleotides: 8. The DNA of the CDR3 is TGTGCCAGCAGTTACACCGGGACTAGCGGAGGGGATGAGCAGTTCTTC. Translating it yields CASSYTGTSGGDEQFF.

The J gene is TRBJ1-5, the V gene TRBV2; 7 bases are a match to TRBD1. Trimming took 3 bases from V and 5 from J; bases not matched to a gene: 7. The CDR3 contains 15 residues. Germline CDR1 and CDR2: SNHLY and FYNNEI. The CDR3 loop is CASSDRQGAYQPQHF. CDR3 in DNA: TGTGCCAGCAGTGACAGACAGGGAGCTTATCAGCCCCAGCATTTT.

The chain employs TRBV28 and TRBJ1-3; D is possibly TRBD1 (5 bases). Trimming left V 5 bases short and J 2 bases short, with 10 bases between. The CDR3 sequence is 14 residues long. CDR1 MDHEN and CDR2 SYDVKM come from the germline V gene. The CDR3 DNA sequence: TGTGCCAGCAGTCCAGGGTCTACTGGAAACACCATATATTTT. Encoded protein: CASSPGSTGNTIYF.

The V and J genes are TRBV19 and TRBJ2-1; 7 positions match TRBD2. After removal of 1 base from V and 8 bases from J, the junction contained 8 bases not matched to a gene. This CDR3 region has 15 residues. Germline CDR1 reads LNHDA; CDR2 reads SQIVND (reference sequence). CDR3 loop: CASSIGARETDEQFF. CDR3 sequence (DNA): TGTGCCAGTAGTATAGGTGCGCGGGAGACAGATGAGCAGTTCTTC.

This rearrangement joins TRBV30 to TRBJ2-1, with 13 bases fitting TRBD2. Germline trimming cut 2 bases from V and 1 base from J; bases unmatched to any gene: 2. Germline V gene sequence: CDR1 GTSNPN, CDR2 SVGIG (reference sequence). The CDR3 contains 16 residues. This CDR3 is CAWSRGLAGSYNEQFF. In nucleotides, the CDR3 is TGTGCCTGGAGTAGGGGACTAGCGGGATCCTACAATGAGCAGTTCTTC.

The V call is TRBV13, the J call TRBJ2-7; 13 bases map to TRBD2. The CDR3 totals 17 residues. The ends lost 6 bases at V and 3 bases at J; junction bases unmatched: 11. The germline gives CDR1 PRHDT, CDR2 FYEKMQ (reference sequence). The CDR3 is CASRPTGTSGINYEQYF. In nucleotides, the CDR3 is TGTGCCAGCAGACCGACCGGGACTAGCGGGATTAACTACGAGCAGTACTTC.

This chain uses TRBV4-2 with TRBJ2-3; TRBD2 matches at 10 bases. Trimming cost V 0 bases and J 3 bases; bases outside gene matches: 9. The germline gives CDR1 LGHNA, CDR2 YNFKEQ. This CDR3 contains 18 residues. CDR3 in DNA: TGTGCCAGCAGCCAAGATACTGGGACTAGCGCTCGTACAGATACGCAGTATTTT. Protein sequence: CASSQDTGTSARTDTQYF.

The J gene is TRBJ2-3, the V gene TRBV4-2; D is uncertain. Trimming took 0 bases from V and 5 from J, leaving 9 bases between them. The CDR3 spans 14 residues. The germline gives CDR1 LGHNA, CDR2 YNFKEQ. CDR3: CASSQDLTGDTQYF. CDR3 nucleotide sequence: TGTGCCAGCAGCCAAGATCTCACCGGAGATACGCAGTATTTT.

The DNA of the CDR3 is TGTGCCAGCAGCCAAGGGAGGAACACCGGGGAGCTGTTTTTT. This sequence encodes CASSQGRNTGELFF. The chain couples TRBV3-1 (or the pseudogene TRBV3-2) to TRBJ2-2; the D is unclear. Germline loops: CDR1 LGHDT, CDR2 YNNKEL (reference sequence). CDR3 length: 14 amino acids. Trimming pared 1 base from V and 1 base from J, leaving 4 bases between.

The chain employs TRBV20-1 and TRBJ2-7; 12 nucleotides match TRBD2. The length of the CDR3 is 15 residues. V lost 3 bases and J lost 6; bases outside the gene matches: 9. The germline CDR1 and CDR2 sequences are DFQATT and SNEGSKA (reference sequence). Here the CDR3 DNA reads TGCAGTGCTAGTGTCCTCCTAGCGGGGGGGCGCGAGCAGTACTTC. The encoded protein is CSASVLLAGGREQYF.

The CDR3 bases are TGTGCCAGTAGTGGACAGGGGACCAACTATGGCTACACCTTC. Protein sequence: CASSGQGTNYGYTF. This chain joins TRBV19 and TRBJ1-2, with 9 bases aligning to TRBD1. The CDR3 sequence is 14 residues long. Germline-derived CDR1 and CDR2 are LNHDA and SQIVND (reference sequence). V lost 5 bases, J lost 2 bases, and 3 bases stayed unmatched.

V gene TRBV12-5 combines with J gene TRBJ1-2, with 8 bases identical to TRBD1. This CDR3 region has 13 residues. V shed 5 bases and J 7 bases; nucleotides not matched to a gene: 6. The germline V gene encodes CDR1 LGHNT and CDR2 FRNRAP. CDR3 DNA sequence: TGTGCTAGTGGTCACGGACAGGGAGGTGGCTACACCTTC. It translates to CASGHGQGGGYTF.

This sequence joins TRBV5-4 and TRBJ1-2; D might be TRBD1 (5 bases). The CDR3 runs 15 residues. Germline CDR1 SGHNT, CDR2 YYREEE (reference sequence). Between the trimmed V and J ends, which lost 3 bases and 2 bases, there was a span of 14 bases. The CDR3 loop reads CASSWGDGLNYGYTF. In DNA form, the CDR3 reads TGTGCCAGCAGCTGGGGGGACGGACTAAACTATGGCTACACCTTC.

The CDR3 is CAWRGQGLFSPLHF. For the CDR3, the DNA is TGTGCCTGGAGGGGACAGGGTTTATTTTCACCCCTCCACTTT. The rearrangement links TRBV30 to TRBJ1-6; 9 nucleotides match TRBD1. Trimming took 3 bases from V and 9 from J; bases not matched to a gene: 6. Germline V CDR1 and CDR2: GTSNPN, SVGIG (reference sequence). The CDR3 runs to 14 residues.

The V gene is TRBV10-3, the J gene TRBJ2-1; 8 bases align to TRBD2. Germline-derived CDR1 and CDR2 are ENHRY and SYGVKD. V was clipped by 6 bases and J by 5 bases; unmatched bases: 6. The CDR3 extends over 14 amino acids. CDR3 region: CAIRSGGTDNEQFF. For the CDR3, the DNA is TGTGCCATCAGAAGCGGGGGCACCGACAATGAGCAGTTCTTC.

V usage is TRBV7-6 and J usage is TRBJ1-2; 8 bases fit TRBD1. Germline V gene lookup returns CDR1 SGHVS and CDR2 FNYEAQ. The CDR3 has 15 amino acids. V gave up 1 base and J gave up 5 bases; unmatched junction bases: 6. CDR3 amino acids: CASSLGTGLQYGYTF. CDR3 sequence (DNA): TGTGCCAGCAGCTTAGGGACAGGGTTGCAGTATGGCTACACCTTC.

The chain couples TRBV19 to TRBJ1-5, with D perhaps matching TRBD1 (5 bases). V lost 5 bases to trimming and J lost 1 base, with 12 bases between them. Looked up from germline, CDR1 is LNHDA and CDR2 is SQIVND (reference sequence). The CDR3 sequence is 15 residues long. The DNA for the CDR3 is TGTGCCAGTAGTTTTGGGGCGGGGAGCAATCAGCCCCAGCATTTT. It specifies CASSFGAGSNQPQHF. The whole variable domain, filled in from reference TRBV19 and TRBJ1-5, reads DGGITQSPKYLFRKEGQNVTLSCEQNLNHDAMYWYRQDPGQGLRLIYYSQIVNDFQKGDIAEGYSVSREKKESFPLTVTSAQKNPTAFYLCASSFGAGSNQPQHFGDGTRLSIL.

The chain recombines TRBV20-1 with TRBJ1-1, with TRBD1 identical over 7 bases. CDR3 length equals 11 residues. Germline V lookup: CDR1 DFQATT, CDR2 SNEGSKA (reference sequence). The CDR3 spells CRGTENTEAFF. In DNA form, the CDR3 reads TGCAGAGGGACAGAGAACACTGAAGCTTTCTTT.

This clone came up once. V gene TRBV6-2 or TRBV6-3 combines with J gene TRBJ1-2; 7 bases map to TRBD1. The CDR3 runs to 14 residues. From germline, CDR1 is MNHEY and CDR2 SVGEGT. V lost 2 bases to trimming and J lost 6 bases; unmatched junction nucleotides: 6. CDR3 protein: CASSYPDRIDGYTF. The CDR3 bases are TGTGCCAGCAGTTACCCGGACAGGATTGATGGCTACACCTTC.

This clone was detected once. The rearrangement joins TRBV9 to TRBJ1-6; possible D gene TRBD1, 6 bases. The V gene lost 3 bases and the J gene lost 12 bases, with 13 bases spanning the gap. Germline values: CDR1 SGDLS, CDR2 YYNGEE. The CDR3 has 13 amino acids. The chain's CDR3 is CASSADLQGPLHF. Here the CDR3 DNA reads TGTGCCAGCAGCGCCGACTTACAGGGACCCCTCCACTTT. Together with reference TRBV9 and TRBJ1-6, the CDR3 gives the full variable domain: DSGVTQTPKHLITATGQRVTLRCSPRSGDLSVYWYQQSLDQGLQFLIQYYNGEERAKGNILERFSAQQFPDLHSELNLSSLELGDSALYFCASSADLQGPLHFGNGTRLTVT.